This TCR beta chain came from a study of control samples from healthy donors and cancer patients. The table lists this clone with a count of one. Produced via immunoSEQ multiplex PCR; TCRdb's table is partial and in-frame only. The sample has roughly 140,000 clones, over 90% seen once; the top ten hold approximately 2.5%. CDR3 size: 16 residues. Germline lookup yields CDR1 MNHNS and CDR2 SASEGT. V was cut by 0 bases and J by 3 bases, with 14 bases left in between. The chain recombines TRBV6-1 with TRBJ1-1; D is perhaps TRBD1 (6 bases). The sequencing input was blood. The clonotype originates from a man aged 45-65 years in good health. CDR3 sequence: CASSEAGGVLYTEAFF. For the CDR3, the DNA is TGTGCCAGCAGTGAAGCAGGGGGGGTTTTATACACTGAAGCTTTCTTT.